The rows below give T cell receptor beta chains drawn from one sample of a study of OX40 agonist ivuxolimab in advanced cancers. Generated by immunoSEQ multiplex PCR, the TCRdb table keeps only in-frame clones and is missing some. The repertoire holds around 74,000 clones, with roughly 86% as singletons. The sequencing here drew on CD4+ or CD8+ T cells sorted from blood, taken in a trial of the OX40 agonist ivuxolimab. The receptors originated from an adult with an advanced solid tumor such as melanoma, head and neck, liver or kidney cancer. Each CDR3 is given without its conserved first and last residue. Size is stated for part of the rows, as once, few or many counts, or as a class when the clone is expanded.

len	abundance	v_gene	j_gene	CDR3aa
12	NA	TRBV30	TRBJ1-1	AWSRGFDYTEAF
11	once	TRBV15	TRBJ2-7	ATSMAGGYEQY
11	few	TRBV4-2	TRBJ1-2	ASSQDRLTGGL
12	NA	TRBV5-1	TRBJ1-2	ASSLGSTSYGYT
11	once	TRBV9	TRBJ2-3	ASSVARGDTQY
11	NA	TRBV7-9	TRBJ2-7	ASSLGTFREQY
12	NA	TRBV14	TRBJ1-1	ASSPQAGMAGAF
13	NA	TRBV28	TRBJ2-7	ASSPVLGAYYEQY
12	NA	TRBV25-1	TRBJ1-1	ASRVMGVNTEAF
14	NA	TRBV5-1	TRBJ2-5	ASSHSSGRARETQY
15	NA	TRBV4-1	TRBJ1-4	ASSQDSRDRTNEKLF
14	NA	TRBV7-8	TRBJ1-1	ASRRENGQLNTEAF
13	NA	TRBV12-5	TRBJ1-1	ASGLGTGWNTEAF
11	few	TRBV11-2	TRBJ2-1	ASSPRFYNEQF
14	NA	TRBV19	TRBJ1-2	ASSSPPGQVVYGYT
13	NA	TRBV19	TRBJ2-3	ASTAWTGGLNTQY
14	NA	TRBV19	TRBJ1-5	ASNPGIRDSNQPQH
13	NA	TRBV2	TRBJ2-1	ASMLLGGSYNEQF
11	NA	TRBV5-1	TRBJ2-5	ASSLSLSQTQY
12	NA	TRBV19	TRBJ2-3	ASSMLTGPDTQY
15	NA	TRBV15	TRBJ2-2	ATSRPGTRFNTGELF
12	NA	TRBV6-1	TRBJ2-7	ASSWTSGPYEQY
12	NA	TRBV25-1	TRBJ2-7	ASSGAGASYEQY
12	NA	TRBV19	TRBJ2-1	ASSIGLALGEQF
11	NA	TRBV6-5	TRBJ2-7	ASSTGTGYEQY
9	NA	TRBV6-1	TRBJ1-5	ASNSNQPQH
14	NA	TRBV4-2	TRBJ1-1	ASRRGQGASGTEAF
12	NA	TRBV15	TRBJ2-1	ATSRSIAGGEKF
13	once	TRBV5-1	TRBJ2-1	ASSLSRTGGNEQF
12	NA	TRBV5-4	TRBJ2-7	ASSKGFSSYEQY
12	NA	TRBV4-1	TRBJ1-1	ASSQGMGKGEAF
14	NA	TRBV7-8	TRBJ1-6	ASSLEARQVKSPLH
13	NA	TRBV15	TRBJ1-2	ATSRDPGTAYGYT
15	NA	TRBV7-6	TRBJ2-6	ASSPGTPISGANVLT
13	NA	TRBV6-5	TRBJ1-3	ASSYSGTRGNTIY
13	NA	TRBV4-1	TRBJ2-5	ASSHPVGGQETQY
12	NA	TRBV5-1	TRBJ2-7	ASSIASRNYEQY
13	NA	TRBV7-2	TRBJ2-7	ASSLRARSVYEQY
13	NA	TRBV7-2	TRBJ2-7	ASSLHGAYSYEQY
12	NA	TRBV10-1	TRBJ1-2	ASSPGPEGYGYT
11	NA	TRBV5-1	TRBJ2-7	ASSQDRPYEQY
15	once	TRBV19	TRBJ1-5	ASRDRVRVRSNQPQH
19	NA	TRBV4-2	TRBJ2-7	ASSHDLRTSGAFASSYEQY
11	NA	TRBV29-1	TRBJ1-1	SASAGGGTEAF
12	NA	TRBV5-5	TRBJ2-7	ASSLDSNSYEQY
14	NA	TRBV19	TRBJ1-1	ASTWVSQARNTEAF
11	NA	TRBV5-1	TRBJ2-7	ASSLLTTYEQY
11	NA	TRBV5-1	TRBJ1-4	ASSFNRDEKLF
13	NA	TRBV7-9	TRBJ2-7	ASSSIRVSLYEQY